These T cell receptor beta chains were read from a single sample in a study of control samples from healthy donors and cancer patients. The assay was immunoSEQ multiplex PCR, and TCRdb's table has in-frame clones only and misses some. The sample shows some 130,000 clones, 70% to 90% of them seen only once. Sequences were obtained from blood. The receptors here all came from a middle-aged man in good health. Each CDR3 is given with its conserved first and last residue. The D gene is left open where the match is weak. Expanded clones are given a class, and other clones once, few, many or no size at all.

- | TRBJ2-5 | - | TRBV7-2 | CASSFRAVKLQETQYF | TGTGCCAGCAGCTTCCGGGCGGTGAAGTTACAAGAGACCCAGTACTTC
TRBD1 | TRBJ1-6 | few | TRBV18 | CASSLTQGATYNSPLHF | TGTGCCAGCTCACTTACACAGGGGGCAACCTATAATTCACCCCTCCACTTT
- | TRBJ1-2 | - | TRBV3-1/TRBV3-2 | CASTLLGHGYTF | TGTGCCAGCACCCTCCTCGGGCATGGCTACACCTTC
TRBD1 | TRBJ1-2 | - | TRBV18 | CASSRQGYYGYTF | TGTGCCAGCTCACGACAGGGCTACTATGGCTACACCTTC
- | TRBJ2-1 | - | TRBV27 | CASSHSGGPYNEQFF | TGTGCCAGCAGTCACTCCGGGGGGCCTTACAATGAGCAGTTCTTC
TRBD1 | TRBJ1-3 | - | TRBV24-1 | CATSDWTGDSGNTIYF | TGTGCCACCAGTGACTGGACAGGGGACTCTGGAAACACCATATATTTT
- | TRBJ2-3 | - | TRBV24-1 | CATSETDRHTDTQYF | TGTGCCACCAGTGAGACGGACCGACACACAGATACGCAGTATTTT
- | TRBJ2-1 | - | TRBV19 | CASTGGAASSYNEQFF | TGTGCCAGTACTGGGGGGGCTGCCAGCTCCTACAATGAGCAGTTCTTC
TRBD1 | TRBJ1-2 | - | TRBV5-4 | CASSKGQGTVYGYTF | TGTGCCAGCAGCAAGGGACAGGGTACCGTCTATGGCTACACCTTC
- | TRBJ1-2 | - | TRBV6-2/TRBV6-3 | CASSNRTGREKSKIENYGYTF | TGTGCCAGCAGTAACAGAACAGGTCGGGAGAAATCCAAAATCGAGAACTATGGCTACACCTTC
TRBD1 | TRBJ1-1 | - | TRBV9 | CASSGKTGMDTEAFF | TGTGCCAGCAGCGGGAAGACAGGGATGGACACTGAAGCTTTCTTT
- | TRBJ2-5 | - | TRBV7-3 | CASSLAGGVETQYF | TGTGCCAGCAGCTTAGCTGGCGGGGTAGAGACCCAGTACTTC
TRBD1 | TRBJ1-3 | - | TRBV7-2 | CASSLGQGLSIYF | TGTGCCAGCAGCTTGGGACAGGGTCTTTCCATATATTTT
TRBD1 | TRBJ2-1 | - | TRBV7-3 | CASSPLGQGAGEQFF | TGTGCCAGCAGTCCTTTGGGACAGGGGGCCGGTGAGCAGTTCTTC
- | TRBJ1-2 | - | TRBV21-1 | CASSAPDRGVYGYTF | TGTGCCAGCAGCGCTCCTGACAGGGGTGTCTATGGCTACACCTTC
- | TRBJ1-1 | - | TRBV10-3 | CAISVDRFGNTEAFF | TGTGCCATCAGTGTTGACAGGTTTGGTAACACTGAAGCTTTCTTT
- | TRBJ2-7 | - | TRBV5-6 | CASSWGGSYEQYF | TGTGCCAGCAGCTGGGGCGGCTCCTACGAGCAGTACTTC
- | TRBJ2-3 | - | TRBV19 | CASRQGGVTQYF | TGTGCCAGTAGGCAAGGGGGGGTGACGCAGTATTTT
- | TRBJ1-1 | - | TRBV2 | CAIEQVNTEAFF | TGTGCCATCGAACAGGTGAACACTGAAGCTTTCTTT
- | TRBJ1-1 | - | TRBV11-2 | CASSPRTAGNTEAFF | TGTGCCAGCAGCCCAAGGACAGCGGGGAACACTGAAGCTTTCTTT
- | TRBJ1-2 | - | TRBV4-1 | CTSSQGLSQANYGYTF | TGCACCAGCAGCCAAGGGTTGAGTCAGGCTAACTATGGCTACACCTTC
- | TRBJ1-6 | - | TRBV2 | CASSGEDPPLHF | TGTGCCAGCAGTGGAGAGGATCCACCCCTCCACTTT
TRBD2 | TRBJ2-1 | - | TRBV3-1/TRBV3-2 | CASSQDLTGGHAQFF | TGTGCCAGCAGCCAAGATCTAACGGGGGGGCACGCGCAGTTCTTC
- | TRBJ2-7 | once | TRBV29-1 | CSAKQGNYEQYF | TGCAGCGCCAAGCAGGGAAACTACGAGCAGTACTTC
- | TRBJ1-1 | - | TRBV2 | CASEEGRAFF | TGTGCCAGCGAGGAGGGAAGAGCTTTCTTT
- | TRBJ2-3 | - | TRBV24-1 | CATSDPGPARDTQYF | TGTGCCACCAGTGATCCAGGGCCTGCCAGAGATACGCAGTATTTT
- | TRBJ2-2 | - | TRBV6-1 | CASSEVTRNTGELFF | TGTGCCAGCAGTGAAGTGACAAGGAACACCGGGGAGCTGTTTTTT